The 6 T cell receptor beta chains below were found in one sample sequenced in a study of blood T cell repertoires in COVID-19. Data came from immunoSEQ multiplex PCR; TCRdb stores just in-frame clones and leaves some out. The table includes some 110,000 clones, 86% detected once. The source material was peripheral blood. These receptors were taken from a human donor in a cohort sampled during active COVID-19.

The chain has TRBV27 and TRBJ1-5; TRBD1 agrees at 8 bases. CDR3 size: 15 residues. Germline V gene sequence: CDR1 MNHEY, CDR2 SMNVEV (reference sequence). The V gene end was trimmed by 4 bases and the J gene end by 4 bases; junction bases not matched to a gene: 6. CDR3 amino acids: CASSSDREGNQPQHF. CDR3 coding DNA: TGTGCCAGCAGTTCGGACAGGGAGGGGAATCAGCCCCAGCATTTT.

V usage is TRBV2 and J usage is TRBJ2-7; perhaps TRBD2 as D (6 bases). The V end was cut by 2 bases, the J end by 2 bases, with 19 bases between. CDR3 length equals 17 residues. Looked up from germline, CDR1 is SNHLY and CDR2 is FYNNEI. Written as DNA, the CDR3 is TGTGCCAGCAGTGAAATGGCGGTGCTTGGGGGGACCTACGAGCAGTACTTC. Its translation: CASSEMAVLGGTYEQYF. The whole variable domain, remainder taken from reference TRBV2 and TRBJ2-7, is EPEVTQTPSHQVTQMGQEVILRCVPISNHLYFYWYRQILGQKVEFLVSFYNNEISEKSEIFDDQFSVERPDGSNFTLKIRSTKLEDSAMYFCASSEMAVLGGTYEQYFGPGTRLTVT.

V and J are TRBV5-1 and TRBJ1-5; 7 nucleotides match TRBD1. Germline loops: CDR1 SGHRS, CDR2 YFSETQ. J lost 16 bases, V lost 4 bases, and 11 bases had no gene match. The CDR3 is made up of 12 amino acids. CDR3 residues: CASSMPGGLPHF. In DNA, the CDR3 is TGCGCCAGCAGCATGCCAGGGGGGCTCCCCCATTTT.

The chain has TRBV24-1 and TRBJ2-2; TRBD2 is a possible D gene (5 bases). The germline V gene has CDR1 KGHDR and CDR2 SFDVKD. The CDR3 runs to 15 residues. V dropped 5 bases and J dropped 0 bases, with 9 bases sitting between them. The CDR3 sequence is CATSARAANTGELFF. In DNA, the CDR3 is TGTGCCACCAGTGCGAGGGCCGCGAACACCGGGGAGCTGTTTTTT.

This chain connects TRBV5-4 to TRBJ2-2; possible D gene TRBD1, 5 bases. Germline-derived CDR1 and CDR2 are SGHNT and YYREEE (reference sequence). With 0 bases removed from V and 0 bases from J, the gap between germline ends came to 12 bases. The CDR3 is 17 amino acids. The CDR3 loop reads CASSLDPDRANTGELFF. The CDR3, as DNA: TGTGCCAGCAGCTTGGACCCCGACAGAGCGAACACCGGGGAGCTGTTTTTT.

This chain connects TRBV28 to TRBJ2-7; weak D call: TRBD2 (6 bases). The germline gives CDR1 MDHEN, CDR2 SYDVKM. V was pared by 3 bases and J by 7 bases, with 19 bases between. The CDR3 is 15 amino acids. CDR3 region: CASSLGGNLIREQYF. Written as DNA, the CDR3 is TGTGCCAGCAGTTTGGGCGGGAATCTAATACGGGAGCAGTACTTC.